This TCR beta chain was obtained from a study of blood T cell repertoires in COVID-19. Per the authors' pipeline: It was from reference gene primer amplification that nucleated cell counts were estimated. Using immunoSEQ multiplex PCR, the repertoire was profiled, and TCRdb retains in-frame clones only, with some absent. D and trimming come from the DNA, and the V and J calls and clone size come from that table. The sample has fewer than 200,000 clones, nearly 90% seen once. The clonotype originates from a man aged 18 to 29 who had recovered from COVID-19. The specimen sequenced was peripheral blood.

CDR3 amino acids: CASSTAAGTFF. The CDR3 DNA reads as TGTGCCAGCAGTACAGCAGCGGGGACTTTCTTT. The V call is TRBV25-1, the J call TRBJ1-1; D ambiguous. This CDR3 is built from 11 residues. V was trimmed by 5 bases and J by 12 bases, leaving 13 bases between them. Per germline, CDR1 MGHDK and CDR2 SYGVNS. Full variable domain (missing parts from reference TRBV25-1 and TRBJ1-1): EADIYQTPRYLVIGTGKKITLECSQTMGHDKMYWYQQDPGMELHLIHYSYGVNSTEKGDLSSESTVSRIRTEHFPLTLESARPSHTSQYLCASSTAAGTFFGQGTRLTVV.